Following are 18 T cell receptor beta chains from one sample sequenced in a study of regulatory T cells in long-lasting Graves disease (dated by TCRdb to the early 2020s). Library preparation was by multiplex PCR. The run used an Illumina HiSeq 4000. To build TCR beta libraries, CDR3 regions were amplified by Arm-PCR using iRepertoire HTBI primers. The public reads were quality trimmed at Q25 with fastp and then assembled into clones with MiXCR by TCRdb, keeping productive beta chains. A single entry per CDR3 protein holds the most common genes and DNA from its merged rows. For this sample the table gives about 460,000 distinct CDR3 sequences, of which around a fifth were detected only once. The biggest ten clones account for less than 15% of the sample. The time point label on this specimen signifies: persistent/refractory GD, antithyroid drugs over 5 years with positive TRAb. For both TCR sequencing and RNA sequencing, RNA was extracted from PBMCs using TRIzol.

This sample comprised peripheral blood mononuclear cells (PBMCs), obtained when the disease was refractory, from a patient treated with antithyroid drugs. Receptors were obtained from a female donor with Graves disease.

This clonotype occurred many times. The V gene is TRBV6-1, the J gene TRBJ1-6; D is undetermined. This CDR3 has 12 residues. Germline V gives CDR1 MNHNS, CDR2 SASEGT. V was shortened by 7 bases and J by 10 bases, with 11 bases between the two germline ends. CDR3 DNA: TGTGCCAGCAATCGGGTCTTCTCACCCCTCCACTTT. Its protein is CASNRVFSPLHF.

This rearrangement joins TRBV20-1 to TRBJ1-2; a weak D match, TRBD1 (5 bases). With 6 bases removed from V and 7 bases from J, the gap between germline ends came to 12 bases. CDR1 DFQATT and CDR2 SNEGSKA come from the germline V gene (reference sequence). The CDR3 is made up of 11 amino acids. CDR3 residues: CSANAGFGYTF. The DNA for the CDR3 is TGCAGTGCCAATGCAGGGTTTGGCTACACCTTC.

The table lists this clonotype with many counts. The gene calls are TRBV12-3 or TRBV12-4 and TRBJ2-2, with 9 nucleotides matching TRBD1. The CDR3 runs 16 residues. Germline trimming cut 5 bases from V and 8 bases from J; bases unmatched to any gene: 12. The CDR3 DNA follows: TGTGCCAGCAGTGGATACAGGGGGCGCGGATCAGGGGAGCTGTTTTTT. Translated, it gives CASSGYRGRGSGELFF.

This clonotype was counted ten times or more. The chain recombines TRBV10-3 with TRBJ2-5, with 10 nucleotides matching TRBD2. Germline assignment: CDR1 ENHRY and CDR2 SYGVKD. The CDR3 is 15 amino acids. Trimming took 6 bases from V and 0 from J; bases not matched to a gene: 4. CDR3 bases: TGTGCCATCAGCCCAGGACTAGCGGACCAAGAGACCCAGTACTTC. Amino acids: CAISPGLADQETQYF.

This clonotype was observed a handful of times. The chain joins TRBV9 to TRBJ2-5; 9 bases are a match to TRBD1. Germline CDR1 and CDR2: SGDLS and YYNGEE. V dropped 3 bases and J dropped 2; count of bases not matched to a gene: 5. The CDR3 has 15 residues. The CDR3 is CASSETGGLQETQYF. The DNA of the CDR3 is TGTGCCAGCAGCGAGACAGGGGGTCTACAAGAGACCCAGTACTTC. The whole variable domain, filled in from reference TRBV9 and TRBJ2-5, reads DSGVTQTPKHLITATGQRVTLRCSPRSGDLSVYWYQQSLDQGLQFLIQYYNGEERAKGNILERFSAQQFPDLHSELNLSSLELGDSALYFCASSETGGLQETQYFGPGTRLLVL.

This chain connects TRBV19 to TRBJ2-5; perhaps TRBD1 as D (6 bases). Trimming shortened V by 10 bases and J by 3 bases, and 15 bases separated the two germline ends. This CDR3 has 13 amino acids. Germline lookup yields CDR1 LNHDA and CDR2 SQIVND (reference sequence). The CDR3 DNA reads TGTGCCACCTCCTTTGGGGGCGAAGAGACCCAGTACTTC. Amino acids: CATSFGGEETQYF.

This clonotype has only one observation. This chain uses TRBV7-9 with TRBJ1-3; D not certain. The CDR3 covers 14 residues. V dropped 5 bases and J dropped 1 base, with 9 bases sitting between them. The germline gives CDR1 SEHNR, CDR2 FQNEAQ (reference sequence). The CDR3 DNA sequence: TGTGCCAGCAGCAGTCCTCAATCTGGAAACACCATATATTTT. It specifies CASSSPQSGNTIYF.

The table lists this clonotype with a few counts. This chain links TRBV9 with TRBJ2-2, with D perhaps matching TRBD1 (6 bases). The V end was cut by 2 bases, the J end by 4 bases, with 12 bases between. Germline lookup yields CDR1 SGDLS and CDR2 YYNGEE. CDR3 size: 15 residues. The CDR3 protein is CASSVRDTFTGELFF. For the CDR3, the DNA is TGTGCCAGCAGCGTGAGGGACACCTTCACCGGGGAGCTGTTTTTT.

This clonotype has ten or more counts. The gene calls are TRBV7-9 and TRBJ1-2; perhaps TRBD1 as D (5 bases). Trimming removed 5 bases from V and 4 bases from J, with 8 bases in between. CDR1 is SEHNR and CDR2 is FQNEAQ in the germline V gene (reference sequence). This CDR3 contains 12 residues. The chain's CDR3 is CASSPGTYGYTF. CDR3 DNA: TGTGCCAGCAGCCCAGGGACCTATGGCTACACCTTC.

The sample holds a few counts of this clonotype. The rearrangement links TRBV2 to TRBJ2-3; no clear D. Trimming took 10 bases from V and 4 from J, leaving 9 bases between them. There are 11 residues in the CDR3. Germline V CDR1 and CDR2: SNHLY, FYNNEI. The CDR3 loop is CATASADTQYF. In nucleotides, the CDR3 is TGTGCCACTGCCTCCGCAGATACGCAGTATTTT.

A word on this clonotype: This may stem from a read error, because a much larger clone lies one nucleotide away. In DNA, the CDR3 is TGCAGTGCTGCCACGGACAGGGGGCGATACGAGCGGTACTTC. It is translated as CSAATDRGRYERYF. The rearrangement links TRBV20-1 to TRBJ2-7; 11 positions agree with TRBD1. CDR1 is DFQATT, CDR2 SNEGSKA, per germline (reference sequence). The CDR3 is 14 residues long.

This chain joins TRBV7-3 and TRBJ1-2; D gene unclear. V lost 0 bases to trimming and J lost 6 bases, with 8 bases between them. The CDR3 totals 13 residues. Germline V gives CDR1 SGHTA, CDR2 FQGTGA. The CDR3 DNA reads TGTGCCAGCAGCTTAACAGGGATGGATGGCTACACCTTC. It codes for CASSLTGMDGYTF.

The gene calls are TRBV2 and TRBJ2-2; possibly TRBD1 for D (7 bases). Trimming removed 5 bases at V and 6 bases at J, with 13 bases between. Germline CDR1 reads SNHLY; CDR2 reads FYNNEI. This CDR3 comprises 14 residues. DNA for the CDR3: TGTGCCAGCAGTAACCAGGGGGACTCCGGGGAGCTGTTTTTT. Its translation: CASSNQGDSGELFF.

J is TRBJ1-5 and V is TRBV19, with D possibly TRBD1 on 6 matching bases. V lost 5 bases and J lost 0, with 11 bases in between. CDR3 length: 15 amino acids. The germline gives CDR1 LNHDA, CDR2 SQIVND (reference sequence). CDR3: CASSVTGYSNQPQHF. CDR3 in DNA: TGTGCCAGTAGTGTGACAGGCTATAGCAATCAGCCCCAGCATTTT.

This clonotype came up a few times. This chain links TRBV4-2 with TRBJ2-2; D unclear. V lost 0 bases and J 1 base, leaving 12 bases between the germline ends. The CDR3 has 17 residues. Germline V gene sequence: CDR1 LGHNA, CDR2 YNFKEQ. This chain's CDR3 is CASSQEEQTKNTGELFF. CDR3 nucleotide sequence: TGTGCCAGCAGCCAAGAAGAGCAGACAAAGAACACCGGGGAGCTGTTTTTT.

This clonotype was counted at least ten times. As DNA, the CDR3 is TGTGCCAGCAGGTCCAGGGGAACCTCGGGACAGCCCCAGCATTTT. The encoded protein is CASRSRGTSGQPQHF. The V gene is TRBV6-1, the J gene TRBJ1-5; D might be TRBD1 (6 bases). From germline, CDR1 is MNHNS and CDR2 SASEGT. Trimming took off 6 bases at V and 7 bases at J, with 19 bases between the two ends. The CDR3 is made up of 15 amino acids.

This clonotype was observed at least ten times. The chain combines TRBV11-2 with TRBJ2-7; weak D call: TRBD2 (7 bases). In germline, CDR1 is SGHAT, CDR2 FQNNGV. Trimming took off 1 base at V and 2 bases at J, with 12 bases between the two ends. There are 15 residues in the CDR3. CDR3 loop: CASSLGGGITYEQYF. CDR3 nucleotide sequence: TGTGCCAGCAGCTTAGGGGGGGGCATAACCTACGAGCAGTACTTC.

The chain has TRBV19 and TRBJ1-2; TRBD1 might be the D (6 bases). The CDR3 runs to 15 residues. The germline V gene has CDR1 LNHDA and CDR2 SQIVND (reference sequence). With 3 bases removed from V and 4 bases from J, the gap between germline ends came to 15 bases. CDR3 sequence (DNA): TGTGCCAGTAGTATCCAGGGGACGAAGGGCTATGGCTACACCTTC. This encodes CASSIQGTKGYGYTF. Drawing the rest from reference TRBV19 and TRBJ1-2, the complete variable domain is DGGITQSPKYLFRKEGQNVTLSCEQNLNHDAMYWYRQDPGQGLRLIYYSQIVNDFQKGDIAEGYSVSREKKESFPLTVTSAQKNPTAFYLCASSIQGTKGYGYTFGSGTRLTVV.